There are a few counts of the clone carrying this T cell receptor beta chain. Here immunoSEQ multiplex PCR was the method, and the copy in TCRdb shows in-frame clones only, minus some. The repertoire holds tens of thousands of clones, approximately 89% seen once, with approximately 15% in the top ten. The germline V and J ends were trimmed by 3 bases and 7 bases, with 13 bases remaining between them. The germline gives CDR1 SGHTA, CDR2 FQGNSA. The CDR3 is made up of 14 amino acids. This sample was taken from a study of blood T cell repertoires in COVID-19. The source of this sequence is a man aged 55 to 70 with active or convalescent COVID-19. The chain is built from TRBV7-2 and TRBJ1-5; D is ambiguous. The sample consisted of peripheral blood. The CDR3 loop is CASSFTSSKQPQHF. For the CDR3, the DNA is TGTGCCAGCAGCTTTACCAGTTCAAAGCAGCCCCAGCATTTT.